These 11 T cell receptor beta chains originate from one sample sequenced in a study of control samples from healthy donors and cancer patients. Repertoires were generated with immunoSEQ multiplex PCR, while TCRdb's copy carries only in-frame clones and drops some. The data contain 170,000 or so clones, about 90% of them singletons. The sequenced sample was blood. These receptors were obtained from a woman aged 50 to 60 in good health.

V gene TRBV7-8 combines with J gene TRBJ2-7, with D perhaps TRBD1 or TRBD2 (5 bases each). Germline V gives CDR1 SGHVS, CDR2 FQNEAQ. Trimming removed 0 bases at V and 3 bases at J, with 6 bases between. The CDR3 length is 13 residues. DNA of the CDR3: TGTGCCAGCAGCTTAGCGAGGGGCTACGAGCAGTACTTC. It encodes CASSLARGYEQYF.

V and J are TRBV2 and TRBJ2-7, with 10 bases matching TRBD1. The V and J ends lost 8 bases and 12 bases, in that order; junction bases with no gene match: 13. There are 13 residues in the CDR3. CDR1 is SNHLY and CDR2 is FYNNEI in the germline V gene. In DNA form, the CDR3 reads TGTGCCAGCGAGTCCGGGACAGGGGATCATCCGTACTTC. Its translation: CASESGTGDHPYF.

The rearrangement joins TRBV30 to TRBJ2-1; D not resolved. V lost 4 bases, J lost 0 bases, and 10 bases lay in between. The CDR3 spans 14 residues. CDR1 and CDR2 (germline): GTSNPN, SVGIG (reference sequence). Written as DNA, the CDR3 is TGTGCCTGGACCGGGTATACCTCCTACAATGAGCAGTTCTTC. Its translation is CAWTGYTSYNEQFF.

CDR3 in amino acids: CASSSSGTRAFF. DNA for the CDR3: TGTGCCAGCAGCTCCTCTGGGACTAGAGCTTTCTTT. The chain recombines TRBV7-2 with TRBJ1-1, with D perhaps TRBD1 (5 bases). Germline values: CDR1 SGHTA, CDR2 FQGNSA. Between the trimmed V and J ends, which lost 4 bases and 10 bases, there was a span of 13 bases. CDR3 length: 12 amino acids.

This clone has more than one count but fewer than ten. The genes are TRBV5-1 and TRBJ1-1, with D perhaps matching TRBD1 (5 bases). The CDR3 spans 16 residues. V was pared by 3 bases and J by 0 bases, with 15 bases between. Germline V gene sequence: CDR1 SGHRS, CDR2 YFSETQ. In DNA form, the CDR3 reads TGCGCCAGCAGCTCGGGACGGCGACTCATGAACACTGAAGCTTTCTTT. Amino acid sequence: CASSSGRRLMNTEAFF.

This clone was recorded only once. The CDR3 DNA is TGTGCCAGCAGATCGGGACAGGGGTTAACTGGGGCCAACGTCCTGACTTTC. It translates to CASRSGQGLTGANVLTF. J is TRBJ2-6 and V is TRBV5-6; 10 bases align to TRBD1. The CDR3 sequence is 17 residues long. Germline V lookup: CDR1 SGHDT, CDR2 YYEEEE. J was trimmed by 2 bases and V by 5 bases; bases with no gene match: 7.

The genes are TRBV24-1 and TRBJ1-1; D possibly corresponds to TRBD1 (6 bases). The CDR3 is made up of 13 amino acids. The germline V and J ends were trimmed by 4 bases and 5 bases, with 10 bases remaining between them. Germline V gene lookup returns CDR1 KGHDR and CDR2 SFDVKD. CDR3: CATSETGKTEAFF. As DNA, the CDR3 is TGTGCCACCAGTGAAACAGGGAAAACTGAAGCTTTCTTT.

This clone was observed a single time. This chain uses TRBV30 with TRBJ1-1, with D possibly matching TRBD1 (5 bases). Per the germline V gene, CDR1 is GTSNPN and CDR2 is SVGIG (reference sequence). There are 14 residues in the CDR3. V was cut by 0 bases and J by 5 bases, with 13 bases left in between. This CDR3 is CAWSVRGARTEAFF. CDR3 DNA sequence: TGTGCCTGGAGTGTAAGAGGGGCGAGGACTGAAGCTTTCTTT.

This sequence joins TRBV3-1 (or the pseudogene TRBV3-2) and TRBJ1-1, with D possibly TRBD1 on 5 matching bases. The germline V gene has CDR1 LGHDT and CDR2 YNNKEL (reference sequence). V was pared by 1 base and J by 1 base, with 19 bases between. CDR3 length equals 18 residues. Written as DNA, the CDR3 is TGTGCCAGCAGCCAAGGTGACGGGGGTCGGGATGGGAACACTGAAGCTTTCTTT. Amino acid sequence: CASSQGDGGRDGNTEAFF.

The chain combines TRBV5-1 with TRBJ2-1; 12 bases agree with TRBD2. CDR1 and CDR2 (germline): SGHRS, YFSETQ. This CDR3 has 16 amino acids. The junction had 9 bases not matched to a gene; V was cut back by 3 bases and J by 8 bases. In nucleotides, the CDR3 is TGCGCCAGCAGCTCGACTAGCGGGAGTCAAATCGATGAGCAGTTCTTC. It translates to CASSSTSGSQIDEQFF. The full variable domain, with the rest looked up from reference TRBV5-1 and TRBJ2-1, is KAGVTQTPRYLIKTRGQQVTLSCSPISGHRSVSWYQQTPGQGLQFLFEYFSETQRNKGNFPGRFSGRQFSNSRSEMNVSTLELGDSALYLCASSSTSGSQIDEQFFGPGTRLTVL.

The rearrangement joins TRBV12-3 or TRBV12-4 to TRBJ1-1, with 7 bases identical to TRBD1. V lost 5 bases to trimming and J lost 4 bases; unmatched junction nucleotides: 4. CDR3 length equals 13 residues. CDR3 sequence reads: CASSRQGGTEAFF. CDR3 nucleotides: TGTGCCAGCAGTAGACAGGGTGGCACTGAAGCTTTCTTT.